This passage covers 10 T cell receptor beta chains from one sample sequenced in a study of blood T cells in healthy people across ages (dated by TCRdb to between 2014 and 2017). The receptor library was made with 5' RACE. These reads were obtained on an Illumina HiSeq 2500. A second PCR of about 7 to 12 cycles was run with a J-beta primer mix and a sample-barcoded 5' primer. TCRdb passed the public sequencing reads through fastp at Q25 and MiXCR, retaining productive beta sequences. Rows are combined by CDR3 protein, so each entry shows the most common genes and DNA. This sample comprises about 570,000 distinct CDR3 sequences, roughly a quarter of them detected only once. The top ten hold about 3.9% of the sample. The same data also contributed to another study, on T cells of mothers and their children.

The sample was blood. The receptors stem from a boy between 2 and 10 years old in good health.

The chain recombines TRBV7-2 with TRBJ2-5, with 16 positions matching TRBD2. TRBJ2-7 explains the end of the DNA better; the J call may be wrong. The CDR3 runs to 18 residues. CDR1 and CDR2 from the germline V gene are SGHTA and FQGNSA. CDR3 protein: CASSQGTSGRVLSYEQYF. CDR3 DNA sequence: TGTGCCAGCAGCCAAGGGACTAGCGGGAGGGTGCTGTCCTACGAGCAGTACTTC.

The genes are TRBV11-2 and TRBJ2-7; D is possibly TRBD2 (6 bases). This CDR3 is 13 amino acids long. CDR1 and CDR2 (germline): SGHAT, FQNNGV. Trimming cost V 6 bases and J 5 bases, with 14 bases left between them. This CDR3 is CASRLVGGHEQYF. DNA of the CDR3: TGTGCCAGCAGGCTAGTGGGAGGCCACGAGCAGTACTTC. Full variable domain (missing parts from reference TRBV11-2 and TRBJ2-7): EAGVAQSPRYKIIEKRQSVAFWCNPISGHATLYWYQQILGQGPKLLIQFQNNGVVDDSQLPKDRFSAERLKGVDSTLKIQPAKLEDSAVYLCASRLVGGHEQYFGPGTRLTVT.

The J gene is TRBJ2-3, the V gene TRBV29-1, with 8 bases aligning to TRBD1. In germline, CDR1 is SQVTM, CDR2 ANQGSEA. J gave up 3 bases and V 6 bases, and 2 bases lay outside the gene matches. The CDR3 runs 12 residues. The CDR3 bases are TGCAGCGTGACAGGGGAAACAGATACGCAGTATTTT. Amino acids: CSVTGETDTQYF.

This clonotype appeared a few times. This chain joins TRBV2 and TRBJ1-6, with TRBD1 matching over 8 bases. The CDR3 consists of 15 residues. CDR1 and CDR2 (germline): SNHLY, FYNNEI. V trimming: 5 bases; J trimming: 5 bases; junction bases outside the gene matches: 5. The CDR3, as DNA: TGTGCCAGCAGTTTTGGACAGGGTGATAATTCACCCCTCCACTTT. This gives the protein CASSFGQGDNSPLHF.

This clonotype came up a few times. The V call is TRBV5-1, the J call TRBJ2-1; no firm D call. The CDR3 totals 16 residues. The V gene's germline CDR1 is SGHRS and CDR2 YFSETQ. Trimming pared 0 bases from V and 1 base from J, leaving 11 bases between. The CDR3 protein is CASSLGMHPSYNEQFF. The CDR3 bases are TGCGCCAGCAGCTTGGGAATGCATCCTTCCTACAATGAGCAGTTCTTC.

At least ten counts were recorded for this clonotype. The chain has TRBV7-2 and TRBJ2-2; a possible D gene is TRBD1 (5 bases). The CDR3 runs 14 residues. V was clipped by 5 bases and J by 2 bases, with 9 bases between them. In germline, CDR1 is SGHTA, CDR2 FQGNSA. The CDR3 DNA reads TGTGCCAGCAGCCAGGACACCAACACCGGGGAGCTGTTTTTT. Its translation: CASSQDTNTGELFF.

Details on this clonotype: Compared with germline, one end of the junction differs, possibly owing to a read error. The chain joins TRBV20-1 to TRBJ2-7; TRBD1 agrees at 8 bases. This CDR3 spans 13 amino acids. Germline CDR1 is DFQATT and CDR2 is SNEGSKA (reference sequence). The CDR3 protein is CGARTGSTYEQYF. The CDR3 DNA follows: TGCGGTGCCCGGACAGGGTCAACCTACGAGCAGTACTTC.

Only one count was recorded for this clonotype. The V gene is TRBV5-5, the J gene TRBJ2-7; D ambiguous. Trimming removed 1 base from V and 2 bases from J, with 7 bases in between. The CDR3 sequence is 13 residues long. In germline, CDR1 is SGHKS, CDR2 YYEKEE (reference sequence). The CDR3: CASSLFQAYEQYF. The CDR3 bases are TGTGCCAGCAGCTTGTTTCAGGCCTACGAGCAGTACTTC.

The chain carries TRBV4-3 and TRBJ2-7; no reliable D call. V gave up 1 base and J gave up 0 bases, with 7 bases separating them. CDR3 size: 14 residues. Per the germline V gene, CDR1 is LGHNA and CDR2 is YSLEER. The CDR3 bases are TGCGCCAGCAGCCAAGTGACAAACTCCTACGAGCAGTACTTC. Its protein is CASSQVTNSYEQYF.

This clonotype has a handful of counts. The genes are TRBV9 and TRBJ1-2, with 8 bases that match TRBD1. Germline CDR1 reads SGDLS; CDR2 reads YYNGEE. V shed 1 base, J shed 8 bases, and the junction held 1 base outside the gene matches. The CDR3 is made up of 12 amino acids. The CDR3 protein is CASSVQGAGYTF. DNA for the CDR3: TGTGCCAGCAGCGTACAGGGGGCGGGCTACACCTTC.